This TCR beta chain appears in the sequencing data of a study of T cell responses to AZD1222 COVID-19 vaccine. A word on this clone: Antigen: not known.

The study's findings and limits: Just a handful of AZD1222 recipients tested seropositive at baseline. Spike-specific TCR depth and breadth grew after two AZD1222 doses.

Both about-4-week and about-12-week second-dose recipients were combined. Germline V CDR1 and CDR2: SNHLY, FYNNEI. V shed 6 bases and J 7 bases; nucleotides not matched to a gene: 9. CDR3 length: 14 amino acids. Sequencing used immunoSEQ multiplex PCR; TCRdb keeps in-frame clones, though not all of them. This table has 85,000 to 95,000 clones, around 89% appearing once. The specimen comprised peripheral blood, sampled 28 days after the second AZD1222 dose. The rearrangement uses TRBV2 and TRBJ1-2; 9 bases agree with TRBD1. The origin of this receptor is an adult who received the AZD1222 COVID-19 vaccine. The CDR3 nucleotides are TGTGCCAGCAGCGGGACAGGGACTTACCTTGGCTACACCTTC. Protein: CASSGTGTYLGYTF.